This paragraph covers one TCR beta chain sequence. This entry is derived from a study of OX40 agonist ivuxolimab in advanced cancers. Sequencing was performed with immunoSEQ multiplex PCR; in TCRdb, only in-frame clones are kept and a portion is missing. The table includes about 22,000 clones, around 84% detected once. This CDR3 has 13 amino acids. The V gene lost 0 bases and the J gene lost 3 bases, with 0 bases spanning the gap. Per the germline V gene, CDR1 is MRHNA and CDR2 is SNTAGT. Sample: CD4+ or CD8+ T cells sorted from blood, taken in a trial of the OX40 agonist ivuxolimab. The chain is built from TRBV6-4 and TRBJ2-6; D unresolved. The receptor was derived from an adult with an advanced solid tumor such as melanoma, head and neck, liver or kidney cancer. DNA for the CDR3: TGTGCCAGCAGTGACTCTGGGGCCAACGTCCTGACTTTC. It yields the protein CASSDSGANVLTF.